The rows below give T cell receptor beta chains drawn from one sample of a study of cytomegalovirus exposure and HLA in healthy donors. Clones were read by immunoSEQ multiplex PCR, and TCRdb kept only the in-frame ones, dropping some. The sample shows around 99,000 clones, 63% of them seen only once. Specimen: PBMCs. These receptors originate from a woman in her thirties in good health and CMV-seronegative. Both conserved end residues are part of each CDR3. The D gene is left open where the match is weak. Expanded clones get a size class; other rows say once, few or many, or leave the size out.

size: NA; J: TRBJ2-2; V: TRBV5-5; D: TRBD2; length: 16; CDR3: CASSLAPSGSAGELFF; DNA: TGTGCCAGCAGCTTGGCGCCTAGCGGGAGCGCCGGGGAGCTGTTTTTT
size: NA; J: TRBJ2-3; V: TRBV4-3; D: TRBD2; length: 16; CDR3: CASSQRLAGGSDTQYF; DNA: TGCGCCAGCAGCCAGAGACTAGCGGGAGGCTCAGATACGCAGTATTTT
size: NA; J: TRBJ2-5; V: TRBV10-3; D: NA; length: 16; CDR3: CAIREGLALLQETQYF; DNA: TGTGCCATCAGGGAGGGGCTAGCCCTTCTCCAAGAGACCCAGTACTTC
size: NA; J: TRBJ1-2; V: TRBV28; D: TRBD1; length: 15; CDR3: CASSHSGQGAGGYTF; DNA: TGTGCCAGCAGTCACTCGGGACAGGGGGCAGGTGGCTACACCTTC
size: NA; J: TRBJ2-3; V: TRBV29-1; D: TRBD1; length: 14; CDR3: CSVAGTGDTDTQYF; DNA: TGCAGCGTCGCCGGGACAGGGGACACAGATACGCAGTATTTT
size: NA; J: TRBJ1-2; V: TRBV18; D: TRBD1; length: 14; CDR3: CASSPNRGDYGYTF; DNA: TGTGCCAGCTCACCTAACAGGGGAGACTATGGCTACACCTTC
size: NA; J: TRBJ2-5; V: TRBV9; D: NA; length: 13; CDR3: CASSRLPGETQYF; DNA: TGTGCCAGCAGCCGACTGCCCGGAGAGACCCAGTACTTC
size: NA; J: TRBJ1-2; V: TRBV19; D: NA; length: 13; CDR3: CASSIMQGNGYTF; DNA: TGTGCCAGTAGTATCATGCAGGGTAATGGCTACACCTTC
size: NA; J: TRBJ1-4; V: TRBV6-5; D: TRBD1; length: 14; CDR3: CASSRDRGNEKLFF; DNA: TGTGCCAGCAGCCGCGACAGGGGAAATGAAAAACTGTTTTTT
size: few; J: TRBJ2-7; V: TRBV28; D: NA; length: 15; CDR3: CASTSEGTPDYEQYF; DNA: TGTGCCAGCACCTCGGAAGGGACTCCTGACTACGAGCAGTACTTC
size: NA; J: TRBJ2-4; V: TRBV29-1; D: NA; length: 13; CDR3: CSGRGGRKNIQYF; DNA: TGCAGCGGTAGGGGGGGACGGAAAAACATTCAGTACTTC
size: NA; J: TRBJ2-3; V: TRBV30; D: TRBD2; length: 16; CDR3: CAWSVQLAVDPDTQYF; DNA: TGTGCCTGGAGTGTACAACTAGCGGTAGATCCAGATACGCAGTATTTT
size: few; J: TRBJ1-3; V: TRBV27; D: NA; length: 13; CDR3: CASRTDLGNTIYF; DNA: TGTGCCAGCAGGACAGACCTGGGAAACACCATATATTTT
size: NA; J: TRBJ1-3; V: TRBV19; D: TRBD1; length: 14; CDR3: CASSKGQGRNTIYF; DNA: TGTGCCAGTAGTAAAGGACAGGGACGAAACACCATATATTTT
size: few; J: TRBJ2-3; V: TRBV28; D: NA; length: 13; CDR3: CASSPTATDTQYF; DNA: TGTGCCAGCAGCCCGACAGCTACAGATACGCAGTATTTT
size: once; J: TRBJ1-4; V: TRBV19; D: TRBD1; length: 17; CDR3: CASSIRDRGKADEKLFF; DNA: TGTGCCAGTAGTATCAGGGACAGGGGAAAGGCGGATGAAAAACTGTTTTTT
size: once; J: TRBJ2-1; V: TRBV6-5; D: NA; length: 15; CDR3: CASSYSQYSYNEQFF; DNA: TGTGCCAGCAGTTACTCCCAGTACAGCTACAATGAGCAGTTCTTC
size: NA; J: TRBJ2-3; V: TRBV19; D: TRBD2; length: 13; CDR3: CASKRGPTDTQYF; DNA: TGTGCCAGCAAGCGGGGCCCCACAGATACGCAGTATTTT
size: NA; J: TRBJ2-1; V: TRBV19; D: NA; length: 15; CDR3: CASSIRGSPYNEQFF; DNA: TGTGCCAGTAGTATCCGGGGGTCCCCCTACAATGAGCAGTTCTTC
size: NA; J: TRBJ1-2; V: TRBV25-1; D: NA; length: 12; CDR3: CASSESGYGYTF; DNA: TGTGCCAGCAGTGAATCCGGCTATGGCTACACCTTC
size: few; J: TRBJ2-2; V: TRBV28; D: TRBD2; length: 15; CDR3: CASSIAGEGTGELFF; DNA: TGTGCCAGCAGTATAGCGGGAGAGGGCACCGGGGAGCTGTTTTTT
size: once; J: TRBJ2-1; V: TRBV5-4; D: TRBD2; length: 19; CDR3: CASSPGLAGGLGSYNEQFF; DNA: TGTGCCAGCAGCCCCGGACTAGCGGGAGGGCTTGGGTCCTACAATGAGCAGTTCTTC